Shown below are 13 T cell receptor beta chains from a single sample sequenced in a study of CD8 T cell repertoires and HIV-1 epitope variants. The method was immunoSEQ multiplex PCR; TCRdb's version includes in-frame clones alone and lacks a portion of them. The sample includes 5,000 to 8,000 clones, approximately 73% of them seen just once. These receptors have no known antigen. The sequenced sample consisted of cultured CD8+ T cells derived from PBMCs. These TCRs come from a male donor with HIV.

The table lists this clone with a few counts. The rearrangement links TRBV28 to TRBJ1-5; 11 bases are shared with TRBD1. The germline V gene encodes CDR1 MDHEN and CDR2 SYDVKM. V gave up 3 bases and J gave up 6 bases; unmatched junction bases: 4. The CDR3 is made up of 15 amino acids. CDR3 coding DNA: TGTGCCAGCAGTTTGGGACAGGGGGGGACTCAGCCCCAGCATTTT. Translated, it gives CASSLGQGGTQPQHF.

This chain connects TRBV19 to TRBJ2-7, with 8 bases fitting TRBD2. J was trimmed by 4 bases and V by 5 bases; bases with no gene match: 7. The CDR3 runs to 14 residues. Per the germline V gene, CDR1 is LNHDA and CDR2 is SQIVND (reference sequence). This chain's CDR3 is CASSFASGSYEQYF. In nucleotides, the CDR3 is TGTGCCAGTAGTTTTGCGAGCGGGAGTTACGAGCAGTACTTC.

This rearrangement joins TRBV19 to TRBJ2-2; a possible D gene is TRBD1 (6 bases). The germline V gene encodes CDR1 LNHDA and CDR2 SQIVND (reference sequence). V lost 7 bases and J lost 1, with 10 bases in between. This CDR3 region has 14 residues. The CDR3 DNA sequence: TGTGCCAGTACTATGACAGGGAACACCGGGGAGCTGTTTTTT. It codes for CASTMTGNTGELFF.

V usage is TRBV28 and J usage is TRBJ2-3; perhaps TRBD2 as D (5 bases). This CDR3 spans 14 amino acids. Trimming pared 5 bases from V and 2 bases from J, leaving 11 bases between. The germline gives CDR1 MDHEN, CDR2 SYDVKM. In nucleotides, the CDR3 is TGTGCCAGCAGTCCCCGGGGTACCACAGATACGCAGTATTTT. This encodes CASSPRGTTDTQYF.

The V gene is TRBV6-5, the J gene TRBJ2-7, with D tentatively TRBD2 (6 bases). The CDR3 covers 13 residues. V lost 10 bases, J lost 4 bases, and 17 bases lay in between. Germline CDR1 is MNHEY and CDR2 is SVGAGI. The DNA of the CDR3 is TGTGCCACCCTAGGGGACTCTACTTACGAGCAGTACTTC. Its protein is CATLGDSTYEQYF.

Within the sample, this clone is large. The gene calls are TRBV28 and TRBJ2-5; tentative D call: TRBD2 (6 bases). CDR1 is MDHEN and CDR2 is SYDVKM in the germline V gene. The CDR3 consists of 14 residues. With 4 bases removed from V and 4 bases from J, the gap between germline ends came to 13 bases. CDR3 nucleotides: TGTGCCAGCAGTTCACCCCTGGGGGGAGAGACCCAGTACTTC. Amino acid sequence: CASSSPLGGETQYF.

The chain links TRBV27 to TRBJ1-2; 7 bases align to TRBD1. The CDR3 has 18 residues. Trimming cost V 7 bases and J 0 bases; bases outside gene matches: 17. The germline V gene has CDR1 MNHEY and CDR2 SMNVEV (reference sequence). The CDR3, as DNA: TGTGCCAGCATCCACCGGGAGGGGGCGGGGGGAGCTAACTATGGCTACACCTTC. It codes for CASIHREGAGGANYGYTF.

CDR3 in amino acids: CASSLQGDYEQYF. CDR3 DNA sequence: TGTGCCAGCAGCTTACAGGGGGACTACGAGCAGTACTTC. The V call is TRBV4-2, the J call TRBJ2-7; 8 nucleotides agree with TRBD1. The V gene end was trimmed by 5 bases and the J gene end by 3 bases; junction bases not matched to a gene: 3. CDR3 length: 13 amino acids. Germline-derived CDR1 and CDR2 are LGHNA and YNFKEQ.

V is TRBV21-1 and J is TRBJ1-2. TRBV21-1 is noted as a pseudogene. The CDR3 is made up of 16 amino acids. This chain's CDR3 is CASSKAPGEAPNGYTF. CDR3 DNA: TGTGCCAGCAGCAAAGCCCCGGGTGAAGCTCCGAATGGCTACACCTTC.

The chain uses TRBV27 and TRBJ2-5; unclear D gene. Germline values: CDR1 MNHEY, CDR2 SMNVEV (reference sequence). V was cut by 6 bases and J by 5 bases, with 19 bases left in between. CDR3 length: 15 residues. CDR3 nucleotides: TGTGCCAGCAGCCACACCCGGACGGTTGGCGAGACCCAGTACTTC. Encoded protein: CASSHTRTVGETQYF.

CDR3 protein: CASSTVRETNEQFF. CDR3 bases: TGTGCCAGCAGCACTGTTCGGGAAACCAATGAGCAGTTCTTC. The chain employs TRBV7-2 and TRBJ2-1; the D gene is possibly TRBD2 (5 bases). Germline V CDR1 and CDR2: SGHTA, FQGNSA. V was shortened by 5 bases and J by 6 bases, with 14 bases between the two germline ends. The CDR3 is 14 amino acids.

The V and J genes are TRBV11-2 and TRBJ2-3; D not certain. The germline V gene encodes CDR1 SGHAT and CDR2 FQNNGV. The CDR3 covers 14 residues. Trimming took off 3 bases at V and 1 base at J, with 8 bases between the two ends. In DNA form, the CDR3 reads TGTGCCAGCAGCTTTGATAGGGGCACAGATACGCAGTATTTT. Residues: CASSFDRGTDTQYF.

The V gene is TRBV21-1, the J gene TRBJ2-7; the table's D call TRBD1 went unverified against the DNA. TRBV21-1 represents a pseudogene. This CDR3 contains 19 residues. The CDR3 bases are TGTGCCAGCAGCAAACATAATAACCAGGACAGGTCCCGAAACTACGAGCAGTACTTC. Protein product: CASSKHNNQDRSRNYEQYF.